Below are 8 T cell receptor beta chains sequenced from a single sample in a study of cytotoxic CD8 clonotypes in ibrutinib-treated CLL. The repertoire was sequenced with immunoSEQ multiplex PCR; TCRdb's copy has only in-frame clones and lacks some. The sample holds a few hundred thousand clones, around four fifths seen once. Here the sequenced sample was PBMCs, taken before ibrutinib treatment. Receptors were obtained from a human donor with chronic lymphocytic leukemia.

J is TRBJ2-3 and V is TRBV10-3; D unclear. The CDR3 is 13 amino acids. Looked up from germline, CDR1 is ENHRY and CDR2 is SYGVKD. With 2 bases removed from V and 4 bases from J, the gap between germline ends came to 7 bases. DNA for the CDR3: TGTGCCATCAGTGAGGGGCTACCAGATACGCAGTATTTT. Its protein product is CAISEGLPDTQYF.

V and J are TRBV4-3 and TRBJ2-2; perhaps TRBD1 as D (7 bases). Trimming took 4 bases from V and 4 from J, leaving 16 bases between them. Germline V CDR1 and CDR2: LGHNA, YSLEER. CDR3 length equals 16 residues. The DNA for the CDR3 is TGCGCCAGCAGCCCTACCCCCAGGGGGGTCACCGGGGAGCTGTTTTTT. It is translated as CASSPTPRGVTGELFF.

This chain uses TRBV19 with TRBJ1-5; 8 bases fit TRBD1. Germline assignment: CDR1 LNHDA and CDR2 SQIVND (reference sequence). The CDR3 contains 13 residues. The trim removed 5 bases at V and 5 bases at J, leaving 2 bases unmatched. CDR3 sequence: CASSQQGDQPQHF. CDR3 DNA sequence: TGTGCCAGTAGTCAACAGGGGGATCAGCCCCAGCATTTT. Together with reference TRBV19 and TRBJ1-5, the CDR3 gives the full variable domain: DGGITQSPKYLFRKEGQNVTLSCEQNLNHDAMYWYRQDPGQGLRLIYYSQIVNDFQKGDIAEGYSVSREKKESFPLTVTSAQKNPTAFYLCASSQQGDQPQHFGDGTRLSIL.

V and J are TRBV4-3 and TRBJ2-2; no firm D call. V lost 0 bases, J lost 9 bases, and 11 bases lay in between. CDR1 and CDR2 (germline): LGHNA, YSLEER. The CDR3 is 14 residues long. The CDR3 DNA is TGCGCCAGCAGCCAAGATCTCAGTCAAAGGGAGCTGTTTTTT. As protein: CASSQDLSQRELFF.

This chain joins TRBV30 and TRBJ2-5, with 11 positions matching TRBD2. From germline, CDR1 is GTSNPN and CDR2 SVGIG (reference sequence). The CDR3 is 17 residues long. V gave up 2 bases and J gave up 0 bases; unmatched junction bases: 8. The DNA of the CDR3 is TGTGCCTGGAGTAGGTTCACTAGCGGGAGTTACCAAGAGACCCAGTACTTC. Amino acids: CAWSRFTSGSYQETQYF.

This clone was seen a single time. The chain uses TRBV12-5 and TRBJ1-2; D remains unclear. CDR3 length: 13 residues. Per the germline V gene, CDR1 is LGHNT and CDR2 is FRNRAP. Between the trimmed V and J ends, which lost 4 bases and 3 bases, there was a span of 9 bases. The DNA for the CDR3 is TGTGCTAGTGGTTCCGAGGCTCACTATGGCTACACCTTC. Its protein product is CASGSEAHYGYTF.

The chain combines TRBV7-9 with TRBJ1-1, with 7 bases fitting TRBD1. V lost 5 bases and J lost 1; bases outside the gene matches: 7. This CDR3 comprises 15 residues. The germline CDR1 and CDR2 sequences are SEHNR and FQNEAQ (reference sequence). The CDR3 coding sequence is TGTGCCAGCAGCCCACTACAGGGGAAGAACACTGAAGCTTTCTTT. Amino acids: CASSPLQGKNTEAFF.

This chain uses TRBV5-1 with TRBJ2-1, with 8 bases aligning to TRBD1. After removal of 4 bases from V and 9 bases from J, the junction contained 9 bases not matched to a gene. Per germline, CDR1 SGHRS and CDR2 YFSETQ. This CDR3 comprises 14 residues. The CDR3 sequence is CASSPGQGGAEQFF. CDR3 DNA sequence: TGCGCCAGCAGCCCCGGACAGGGAGGTGCTGAGCAGTTCTTC. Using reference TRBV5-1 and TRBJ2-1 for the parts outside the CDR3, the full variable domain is KAGVTQTPRYLIKTRGQQVTLSCSPISGHRSVSWYQQTPGQGLQFLFEYFSETQRNKGNFPGRFSGRQFSNSRSEMNVSTLELGDSALYLCASSPGQGGAEQFFGPGTRLTVL.